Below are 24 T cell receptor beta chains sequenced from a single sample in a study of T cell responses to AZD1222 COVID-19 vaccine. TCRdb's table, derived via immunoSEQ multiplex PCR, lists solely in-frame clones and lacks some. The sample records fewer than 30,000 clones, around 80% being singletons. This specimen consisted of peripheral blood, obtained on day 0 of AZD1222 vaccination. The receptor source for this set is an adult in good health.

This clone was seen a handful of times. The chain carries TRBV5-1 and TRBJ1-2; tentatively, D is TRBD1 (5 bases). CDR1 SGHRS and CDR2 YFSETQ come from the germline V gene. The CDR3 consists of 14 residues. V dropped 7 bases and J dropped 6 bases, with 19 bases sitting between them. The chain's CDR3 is CASELGWGGDGYTF. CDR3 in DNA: TGCGCCAGCGAGCTTGGTTGGGGAGGGGATGGCTACACCTTC.

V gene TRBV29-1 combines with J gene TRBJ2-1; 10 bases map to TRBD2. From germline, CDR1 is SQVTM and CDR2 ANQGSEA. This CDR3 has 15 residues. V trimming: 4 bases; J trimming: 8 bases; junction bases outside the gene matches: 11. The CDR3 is CSVVSLAGEWDEQFF. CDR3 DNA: TGCAGCGTTGTGAGCCTAGCGGGAGAGTGGGATGAGCAGTTCTTC.

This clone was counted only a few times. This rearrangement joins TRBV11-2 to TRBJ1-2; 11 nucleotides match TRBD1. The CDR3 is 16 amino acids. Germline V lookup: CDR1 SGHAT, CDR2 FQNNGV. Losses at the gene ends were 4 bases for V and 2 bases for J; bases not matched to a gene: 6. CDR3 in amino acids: CASSSLRTGGNYGYTF. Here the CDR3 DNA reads TGTGCCAGCAGCTCCCTGAGGACAGGGGGCAACTATGGCTACACCTTC.

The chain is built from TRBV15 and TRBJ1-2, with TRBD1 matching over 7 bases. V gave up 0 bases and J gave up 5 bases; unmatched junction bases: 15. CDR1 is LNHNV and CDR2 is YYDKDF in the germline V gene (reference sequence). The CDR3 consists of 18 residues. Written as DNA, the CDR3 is TGTGCCACCAGCAGAGATGGGCGCGGGACAGATTCCGGGTATGGCTACACCTTC. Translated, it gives CATSRDGRGTDSGYGYTF.

The CDR3 protein is CASSSTSRRSFSGNTIYF. Here the CDR3 DNA reads TGTGCCAGCAGCTCCACCTCGAGAAGGTCTTTCTCTGGAAACACCATATATTTT. The chain combines TRBV7-9 with TRBJ1-3; D gene ambiguous. Trimming took off 4 bases at V and 0 bases at J, with 19 bases between the two ends. The CDR3 is made up of 18 amino acids. CDR1 and CDR2 (germline): SEHNR, FQNEAQ (reference sequence).

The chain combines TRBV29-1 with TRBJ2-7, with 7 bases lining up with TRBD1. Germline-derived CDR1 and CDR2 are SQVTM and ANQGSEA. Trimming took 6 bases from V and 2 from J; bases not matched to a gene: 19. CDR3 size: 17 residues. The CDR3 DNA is TGCAGCGTGCGTGTGGGTAGACAGGGCTTTTTGCCCTACGAGCAGTACTTC. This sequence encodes CSVRVGRQGFLPYEQYF.

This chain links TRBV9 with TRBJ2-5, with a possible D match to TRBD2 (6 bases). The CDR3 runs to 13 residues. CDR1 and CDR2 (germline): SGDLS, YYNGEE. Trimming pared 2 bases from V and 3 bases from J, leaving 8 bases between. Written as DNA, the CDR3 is TGTGCCAGCAGCGTGGGAGGAGAAGAGACCCAGTACTTC. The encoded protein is CASSVGGEETQYF.

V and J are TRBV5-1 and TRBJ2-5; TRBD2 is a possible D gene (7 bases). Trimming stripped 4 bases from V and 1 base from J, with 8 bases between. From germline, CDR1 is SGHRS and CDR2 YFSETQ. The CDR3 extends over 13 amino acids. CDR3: CASSGGAQETQYF. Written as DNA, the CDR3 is TGCGCCAGCAGCGGGGGGGCCCAAGAGACCCAGTACTTC.

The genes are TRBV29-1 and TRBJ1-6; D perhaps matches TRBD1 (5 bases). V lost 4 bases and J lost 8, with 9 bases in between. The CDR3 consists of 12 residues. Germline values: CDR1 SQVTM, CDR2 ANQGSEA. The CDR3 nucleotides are TGCAGCGTTGGGGACGATTATTCACCCCTCCACTTT. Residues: CSVGDDYSPLHF.

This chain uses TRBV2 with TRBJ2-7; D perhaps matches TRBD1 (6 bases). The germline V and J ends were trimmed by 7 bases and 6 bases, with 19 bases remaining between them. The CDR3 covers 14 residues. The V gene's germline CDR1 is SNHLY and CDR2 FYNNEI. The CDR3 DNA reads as TGTGCCAGCAAGGCCGGGACAACCCTGCTCGAGCAGTACGTC. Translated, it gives CASKAGTTLLEQYV.

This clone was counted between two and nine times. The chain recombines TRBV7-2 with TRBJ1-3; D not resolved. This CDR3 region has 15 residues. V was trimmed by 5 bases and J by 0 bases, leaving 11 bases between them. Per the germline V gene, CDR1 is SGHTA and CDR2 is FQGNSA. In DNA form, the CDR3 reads TGTGCCAGCAGCCCCGCAGGATACTCTGGAAACACCATATATTTT. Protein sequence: CASSPAGYSGNTIYF.

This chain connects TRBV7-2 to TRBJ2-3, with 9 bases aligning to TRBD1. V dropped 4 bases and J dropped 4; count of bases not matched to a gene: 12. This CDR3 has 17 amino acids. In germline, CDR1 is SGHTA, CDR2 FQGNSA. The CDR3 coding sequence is TGTGCCAGCAGCTCAACTTACAGGGGGCCCCCACCAGATACGCAGTATTTT. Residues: CASSSTYRGPPPDTQYF.

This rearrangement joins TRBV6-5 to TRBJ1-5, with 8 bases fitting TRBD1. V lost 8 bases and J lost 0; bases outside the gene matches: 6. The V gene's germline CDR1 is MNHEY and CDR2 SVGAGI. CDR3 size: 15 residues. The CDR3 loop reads CASGNRGSSNQPQHF. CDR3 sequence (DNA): TGTGCCAGCGGGAACAGGGGGAGTAGCAATCAGCCCCAGCATTTT.

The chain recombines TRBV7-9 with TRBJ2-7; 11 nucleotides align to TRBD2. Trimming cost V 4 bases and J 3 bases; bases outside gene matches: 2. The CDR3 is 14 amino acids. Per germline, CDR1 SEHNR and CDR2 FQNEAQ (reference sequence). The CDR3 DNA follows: TGTGCCAGCAGCTCCGGGACTAGCGGCTACGAGCAGTACTTC. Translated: CASSSGTSGYEQYF.

CDR3 sequence (DNA): TGTGCCAGTAGTATGGACCCTCAGCCCCAGCATTTT. This translates into CASSMDPQPQHF. This chain connects TRBV19 to TRBJ1-5; D unclear. The CDR3 is 12 amino acids. Deletions cut 3 bases from V and 6 bases from J, with 6 bases between. Germline CDR1 reads LNHDA; CDR2 reads SQIVND (reference sequence).

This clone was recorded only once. The CDR3 DNA follows: TGTGCCAGCAGTTACCAGGTGGACACTGAAGCTTTCTTT. Translated, it gives CASSYQVDTEAFF. The V and J genes are TRBV6-5 and TRBJ1-1; unclear D gene. CDR3 length: 13 amino acids. V lost 2 bases, J lost 3 bases, and 7 bases lay in between. Germline loops: CDR1 MNHEY, CDR2 SVGAGI.

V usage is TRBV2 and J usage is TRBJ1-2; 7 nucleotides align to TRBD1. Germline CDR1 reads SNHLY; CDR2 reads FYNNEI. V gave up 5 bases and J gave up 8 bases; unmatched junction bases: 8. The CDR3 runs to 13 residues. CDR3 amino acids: CASSTTGAGGYTF. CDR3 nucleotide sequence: TGTGCCAGCAGTACCACAGGGGCGGGAGGCTACACCTTC.

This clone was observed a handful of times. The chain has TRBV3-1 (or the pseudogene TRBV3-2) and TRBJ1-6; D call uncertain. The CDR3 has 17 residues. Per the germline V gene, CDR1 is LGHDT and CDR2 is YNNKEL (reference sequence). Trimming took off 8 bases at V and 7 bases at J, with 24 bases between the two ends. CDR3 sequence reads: CASAGPGQRNGNSPLHF. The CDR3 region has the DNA TGTGCCAGCGCCGGGCCAGGCCAAAGGAATGGCAATTCACCCCTCCACTTT.

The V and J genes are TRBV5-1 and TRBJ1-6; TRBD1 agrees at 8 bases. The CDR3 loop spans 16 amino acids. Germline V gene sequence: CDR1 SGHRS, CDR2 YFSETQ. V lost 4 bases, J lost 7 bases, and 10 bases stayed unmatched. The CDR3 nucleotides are TGCGCCAGCAGCCAAAGAGGACAGGGTGAAAATTCACCCCTCCACTTT. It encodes CASSQRGQGENSPLHF.

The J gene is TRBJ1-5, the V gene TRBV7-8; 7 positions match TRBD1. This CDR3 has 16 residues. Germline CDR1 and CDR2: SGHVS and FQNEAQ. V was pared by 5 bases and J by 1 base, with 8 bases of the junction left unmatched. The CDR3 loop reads CASSKQGRTSNQPQHF. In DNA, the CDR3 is TGTGCCAGCAGCAAACAGGGGAGGACGAGCAATCAGCCCCAGCATTTT.

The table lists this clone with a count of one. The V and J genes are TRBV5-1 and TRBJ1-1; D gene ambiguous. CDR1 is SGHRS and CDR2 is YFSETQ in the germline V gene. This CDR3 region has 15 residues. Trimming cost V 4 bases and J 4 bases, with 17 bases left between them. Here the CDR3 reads CASSQMSGVATEAFF. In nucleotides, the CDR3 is TGCGCCAGCAGCCAGATGAGTGGAGTCGCCACTGAAGCTTTCTTT.

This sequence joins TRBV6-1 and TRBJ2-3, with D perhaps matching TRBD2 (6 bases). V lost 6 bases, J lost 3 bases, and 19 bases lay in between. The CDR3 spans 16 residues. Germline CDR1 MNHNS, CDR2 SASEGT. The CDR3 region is CASRERTTRQTDTQYF. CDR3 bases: TGTGCCAGCAGAGAAAGGACTACCCGGCAAACAGATACGCAGTATTTT.

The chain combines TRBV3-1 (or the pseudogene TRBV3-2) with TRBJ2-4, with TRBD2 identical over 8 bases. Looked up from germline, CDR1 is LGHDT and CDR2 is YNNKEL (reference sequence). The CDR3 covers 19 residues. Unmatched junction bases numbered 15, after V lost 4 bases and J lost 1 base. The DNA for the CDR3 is TGTGCCAGCAGCCTAGGACTAGCAGTCGGAGCTAACGCCAAAAACATTCAGTACTTC. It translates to CASSLGLAVGANAKNIQYF.

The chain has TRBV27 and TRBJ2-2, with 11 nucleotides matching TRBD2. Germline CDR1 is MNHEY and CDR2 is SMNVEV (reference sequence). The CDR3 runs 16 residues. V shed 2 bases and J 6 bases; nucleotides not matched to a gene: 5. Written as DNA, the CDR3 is TGTGCCAGCAGTTTAATAGCGGGGGGGCCATCCGGGGAGCTGTTTTTT. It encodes CASSLIAGGPSGELFF.